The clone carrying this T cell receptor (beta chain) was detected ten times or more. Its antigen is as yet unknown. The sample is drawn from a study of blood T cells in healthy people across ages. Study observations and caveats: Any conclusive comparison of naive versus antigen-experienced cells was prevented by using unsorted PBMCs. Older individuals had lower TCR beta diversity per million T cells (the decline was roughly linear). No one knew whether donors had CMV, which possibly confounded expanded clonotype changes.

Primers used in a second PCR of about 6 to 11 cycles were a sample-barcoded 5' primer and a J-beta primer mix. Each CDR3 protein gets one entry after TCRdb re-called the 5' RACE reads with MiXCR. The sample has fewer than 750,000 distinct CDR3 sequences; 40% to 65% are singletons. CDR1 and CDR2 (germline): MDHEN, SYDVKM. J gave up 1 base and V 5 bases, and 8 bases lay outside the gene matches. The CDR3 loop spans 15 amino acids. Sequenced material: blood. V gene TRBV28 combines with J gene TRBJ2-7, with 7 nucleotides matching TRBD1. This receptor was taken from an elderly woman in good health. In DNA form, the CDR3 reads TGTGCCAGCAGTCCTCCGGGACAGAGATCCTACGAGCAGTACTTC. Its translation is CASSPPGQRSYEQYF. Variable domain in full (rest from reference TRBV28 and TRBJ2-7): DVKVTQSSRYLVKRTGEKVFLECVQDMDHENMFWYRQDPGLGLRLIYFSYDVKMKEKGDIPEGYSVSREKKERFSLILESASTNQTSMYLCASSPPGQRSYEQYFGPGTRLTVT.